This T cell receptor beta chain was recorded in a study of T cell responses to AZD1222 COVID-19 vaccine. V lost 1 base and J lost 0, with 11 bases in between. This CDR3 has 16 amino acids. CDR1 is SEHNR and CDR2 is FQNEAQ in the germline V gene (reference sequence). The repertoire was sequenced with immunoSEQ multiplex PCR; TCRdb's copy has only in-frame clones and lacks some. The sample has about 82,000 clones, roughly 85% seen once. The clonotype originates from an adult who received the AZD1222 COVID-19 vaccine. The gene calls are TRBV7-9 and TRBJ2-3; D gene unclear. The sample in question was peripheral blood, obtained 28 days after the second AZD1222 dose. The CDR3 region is CASSLVFTVSTDTQYF. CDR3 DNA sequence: TGTGCCAGCAGCTTAGTGTTTACAGTGAGCACAGATACGCAGTATTTT. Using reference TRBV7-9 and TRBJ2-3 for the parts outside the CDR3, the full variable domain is DTGVSQNPRHKITKRGQNVTFRCDPISEHNRLYWYRQTLGQGPEFLTYFQNEAQLEKSRLLSDRFSAERPKGSFSTLEIQRTEQGDSAMYLCASSLVFTVSTDTQYFGPGTRLTVL.